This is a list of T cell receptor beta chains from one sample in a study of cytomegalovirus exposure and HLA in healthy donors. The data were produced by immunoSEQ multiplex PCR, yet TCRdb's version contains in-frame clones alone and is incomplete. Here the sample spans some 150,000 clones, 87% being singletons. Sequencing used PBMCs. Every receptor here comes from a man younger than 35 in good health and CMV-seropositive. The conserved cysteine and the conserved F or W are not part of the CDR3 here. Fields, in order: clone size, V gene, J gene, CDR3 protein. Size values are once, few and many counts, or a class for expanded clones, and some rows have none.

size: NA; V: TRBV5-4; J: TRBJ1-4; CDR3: ASSFRQQNEKLF
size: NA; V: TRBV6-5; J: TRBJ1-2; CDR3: ASRRIITGAGGYT
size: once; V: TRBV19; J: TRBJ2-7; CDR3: ASSRDRYEQY
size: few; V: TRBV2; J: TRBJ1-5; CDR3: ASSVQGTLRQPQH
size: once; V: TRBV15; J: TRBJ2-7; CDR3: ATSRDLGPYGSYEQY
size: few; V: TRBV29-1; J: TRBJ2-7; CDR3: SVEDVGGLAGYEQY
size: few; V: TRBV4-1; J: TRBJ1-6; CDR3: ASSQEIQTNSPLH
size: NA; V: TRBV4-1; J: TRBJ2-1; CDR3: ASSQGGLPYNEQF
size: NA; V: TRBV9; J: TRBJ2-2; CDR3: ASSVASGRPNTGELF
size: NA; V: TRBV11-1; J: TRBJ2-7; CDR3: ASSLPGQGDYEQY
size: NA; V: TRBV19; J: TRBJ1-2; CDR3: ASSESSRRGGYT
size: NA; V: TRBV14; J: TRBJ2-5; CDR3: ASSLGTATWETQY
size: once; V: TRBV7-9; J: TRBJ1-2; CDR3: ASSPTTTGGNYGYT
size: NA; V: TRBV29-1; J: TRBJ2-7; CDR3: SVVSRSYEQY
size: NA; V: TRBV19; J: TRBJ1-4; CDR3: ASSMGDSGNEKLF
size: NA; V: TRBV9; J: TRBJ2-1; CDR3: ASSVEAGVVYNEQF
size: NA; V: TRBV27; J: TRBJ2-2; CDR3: ASSFEVNTGELF
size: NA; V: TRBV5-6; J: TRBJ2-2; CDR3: ASSFGAPNTGELF
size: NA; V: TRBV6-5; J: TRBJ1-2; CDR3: ASSYSRSDGYT
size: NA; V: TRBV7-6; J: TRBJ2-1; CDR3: ASSHQGASYNEQF
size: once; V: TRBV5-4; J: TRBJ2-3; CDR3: ASSLGGSTDTQY
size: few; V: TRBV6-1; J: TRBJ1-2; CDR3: ASRKENYGYT
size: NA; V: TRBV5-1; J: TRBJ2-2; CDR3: ASSLGLDRDVAGELF
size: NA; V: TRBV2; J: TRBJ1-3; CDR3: ASSRGSEFSGNTIY
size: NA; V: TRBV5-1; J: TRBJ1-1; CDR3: ASSLARGFTTEAF
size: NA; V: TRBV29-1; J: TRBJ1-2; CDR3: SVFTDGYT
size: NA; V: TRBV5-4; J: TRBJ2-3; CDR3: ASSLGTRKGTDTQY
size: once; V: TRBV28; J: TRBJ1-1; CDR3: ASRKGFATVGGMNTEAF